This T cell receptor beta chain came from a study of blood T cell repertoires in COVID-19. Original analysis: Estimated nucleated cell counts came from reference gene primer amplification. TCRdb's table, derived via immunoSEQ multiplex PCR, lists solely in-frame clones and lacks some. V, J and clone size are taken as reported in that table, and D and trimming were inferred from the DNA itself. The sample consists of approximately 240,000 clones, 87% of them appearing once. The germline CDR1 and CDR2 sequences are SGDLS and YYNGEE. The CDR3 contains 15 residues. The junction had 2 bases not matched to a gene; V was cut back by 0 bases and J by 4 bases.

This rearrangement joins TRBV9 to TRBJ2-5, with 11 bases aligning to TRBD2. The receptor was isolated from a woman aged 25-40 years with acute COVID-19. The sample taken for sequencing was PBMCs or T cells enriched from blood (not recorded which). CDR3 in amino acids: CASSVVTSGGETQYF. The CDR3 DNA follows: TGTGCCAGCAGCGTAGTTACTAGCGGGGGAGAGACCCAGTACTTC.